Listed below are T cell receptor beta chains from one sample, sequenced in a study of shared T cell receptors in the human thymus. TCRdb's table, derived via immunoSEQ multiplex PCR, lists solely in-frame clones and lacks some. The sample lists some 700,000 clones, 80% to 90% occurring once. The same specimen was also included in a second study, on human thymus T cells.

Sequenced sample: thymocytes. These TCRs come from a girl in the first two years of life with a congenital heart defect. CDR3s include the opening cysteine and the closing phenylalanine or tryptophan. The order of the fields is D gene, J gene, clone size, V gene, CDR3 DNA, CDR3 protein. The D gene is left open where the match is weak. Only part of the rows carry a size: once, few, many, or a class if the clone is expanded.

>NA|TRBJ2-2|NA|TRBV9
TGTGCCAGCAGCGTGGGGGGGCTCGGAACCGGGGAGCTGTTTTTT
CASSVGGLGTGELFF
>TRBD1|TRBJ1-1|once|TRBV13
TGTGCCAGCAGCTTAGCCCCCCGGACAGGTAAAGACACTGAAGCTTTCTTT
CASSLAPRTGKDTEAFF
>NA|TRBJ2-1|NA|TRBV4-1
TGCGCCAGCAGCCAAGAGGGGGGGGCAGATGAGCAGTTCTTC
CASSQEGGADEQFF
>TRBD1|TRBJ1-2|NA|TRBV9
TGTGCCAGCAGCGTAGCGGACAGGGGTATCAATGGGACTCAACTATGGCGCTACACCTTC
CASSVADRGINGTQLWRYTF
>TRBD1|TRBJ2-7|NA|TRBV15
TGTGCCACCAGAGACGGACAGGGGTTTTCCTACGAGCAGTACTTC
CATRDGQGFSYEQYF
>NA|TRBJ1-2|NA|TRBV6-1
TGTGCCAGCAGTGAAATAGATGGCTACACCTTC
CASSEIDGYTF
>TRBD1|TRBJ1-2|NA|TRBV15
TGTGCCACCAGCAGAGATGGGACAGGCGTAAAAGGCTACACCTTC
CATSRDGTGVKGYTF
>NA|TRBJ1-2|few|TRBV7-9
TGTGCCAGCAGCTTCCTTGGAGGAGAACTACCACTCTCTTATGGCTACACCTTC
CASSFLGGELPLSYGYTF
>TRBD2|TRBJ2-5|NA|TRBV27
TGTGCCAGCAGTGAGACTAGCGGGGGCCTAAGGGCCCAGTACTTC
CASSETSGGLRAQYF
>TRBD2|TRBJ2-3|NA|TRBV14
TGTGCCAGCAGCCATAAGCTAGCGGGGGGGCTGAGGACAGATACGCAGTATTTT
CASSHKLAGGLRTDTQYF
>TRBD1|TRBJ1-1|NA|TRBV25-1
TGTGCCACCGCCGGGACAGGGTCGTTTCAGGCTTTCTTT
CATAGTGSFQAFF
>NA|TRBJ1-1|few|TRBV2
TGTGCCAGCTCGGACTCTAACACTGAAGCTTTCTTT
CASSDSNTEAFF
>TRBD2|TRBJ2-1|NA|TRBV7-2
TGTGCCAGCAGCTTAGGGTCGGGGGCGGCTAGCGGGTTCCATGAGCAGTTCTTC
CASSLGSGAASGFHEQFF
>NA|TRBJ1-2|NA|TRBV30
TGTGCCTGGAGTGTAAGGGGGGGGGTTAGGAATGGCTACACCTTC
CAWSVRGGVRNGYTF
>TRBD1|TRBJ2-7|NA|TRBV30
TGTGCCTGGAGTGCCCCCCGGACAGGGACGATACTTTTATCCTACGAGCAGTACTTC
CAWSAPRTGTILLSYEQYF
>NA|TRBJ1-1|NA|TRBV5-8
TGTGCCAGCAGCTCTACAGGGAAATTGAACACTGAAGCTTTCTTT
CASSSTGKLNTEAFF
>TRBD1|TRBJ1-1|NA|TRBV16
TGTGCCAGCAGCCAATCCCCCATGACAGGGAGTACTGAAGCTTTCTTT
CASSQSPMTGSTEAFF
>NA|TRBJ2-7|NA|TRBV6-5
TGTGCCAGCAGTTCGGGAGACGAGCAGTACTTC
CASSSGDEQYF
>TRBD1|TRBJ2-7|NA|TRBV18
TGTGCCAGCTCAAGAAGGGGGCATGCAGACCGCAACGAGCAGTACTTC
CASSRRGHADRNEQYF
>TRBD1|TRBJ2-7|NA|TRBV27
TGTGCCAGCAGTTTTGACAGGGGCGCGGTATTTCCACCCTACGAGCAGTACTTC
CASSFDRGAVFPPYEQYF
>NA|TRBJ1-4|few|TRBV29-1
TGCAGCGTTGTGGCCACAACTAATGAAAAACTGTTTTTT
CSVVATTNEKLFF
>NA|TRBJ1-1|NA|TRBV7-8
TGTGCCAGCAGCTTAGTAATGAACACTGAAGCTTTCTTT
CASSLVMNTEAFF
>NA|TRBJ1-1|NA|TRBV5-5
TGTGCCAGCAGCTTGGACAACCCGCGGGGGAGACAGGATAACACTGAAGCTTTCTTT
CASSLDNPRGRQDNTEAFF
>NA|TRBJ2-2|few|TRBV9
TGTGCCAGCAGCGTAGTCCCGGATCGAGGGCAAATCAACAACACCGGGGAGCTGTTTTTT
CASSVVPDRGQINNTGELFF
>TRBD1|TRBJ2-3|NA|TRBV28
TGTGCCAGCAGTTTAGCAGGGGGCCTTCAGAGTACGCAGTATTTT
CASSLAGGLQSTQYF
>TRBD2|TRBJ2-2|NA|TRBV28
TGTGCCATCAACCACCTCGGGCTAGCGGACACCGGGGAGCTGTTTTTT
CAINHLGLADTGELFF
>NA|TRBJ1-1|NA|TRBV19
TGTGCCAGTGACCCTTTCGGAGGGAGGAACACTGAAGCTTTCTTT
CASDPFGGRNTEAFF
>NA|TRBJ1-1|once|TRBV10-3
TGTGCCATCAGTGATGTGCAGGCTACGACCGCTTCGAACACTGAAGCTTTCTTT
CAISDVQATTASNTEAFF
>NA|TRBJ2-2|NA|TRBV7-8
TGTGCCAGCAGCCCAAGGGCGGGGAACACCGGGGAGCTGTTTTTT
CASSPRAGNTGELFF
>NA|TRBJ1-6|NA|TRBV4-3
TGCGCCAGCAGCCATATCCAGGGCCGCGGGACCAAGGATTCACCCCTCCACTTT
CASSHIQGRGTKDSPLHF
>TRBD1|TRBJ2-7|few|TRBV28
TGTGCCAGCAGTTACCACCGTCCGGGACAGCTTCCCTACGAGCAGTACTTC
CASSYHRPGQLPYEQYF
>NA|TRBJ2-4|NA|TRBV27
TGTGCCAGCAGCCTGAATGCAGGGTTAGCCAAAAACATTCAGTACTTC
CASSLNAGLAKNIQYF
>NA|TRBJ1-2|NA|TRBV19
TGTGCCAGTAGTAGGCCCCGGCGGGACTATGGCTACACCTTC
CASSRPRRDYGYTF
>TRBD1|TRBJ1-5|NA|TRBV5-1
TGCGCCAGCAGCTTGGGGGGGACAGGGCCCAATCAGCCCCAGCATTTT
CASSLGGTGPNQPQHF